These 19 T cell receptor beta chains came from one sample sequenced in a study of blood T cell repertoires in COVID-19. Produced via immunoSEQ multiplex PCR; TCRdb's table is partial and in-frame only. Counted here are under 350,000 clones, more than 90% occurring once; the ten biggest clones make up 2% to 3%. Sequences were obtained from PBMCs or T cells enriched from blood (not recorded which). The receptors originated from a man aged 55-75 years who had recovered from COVID-19.

As DNA, the CDR3 is TGTGCCAGCAGCCGAACCGACAGGGCGCGGGGCTACACCTTC. It codes for CASSRTDRARGYTF. This rearrangement joins TRBV13 to TRBJ1-2; 7 nucleotides match TRBD1. The CDR3 is 14 residues long. V lost 5 bases to trimming and J lost 8 bases; unmatched junction nucleotides: 11. The germline gives CDR1 PRHDT, CDR2 FYEKMQ (reference sequence).

The chain recombines TRBV6-2 or TRBV6-3 with TRBJ1-5; the match to TRBD1 covers 9 bases. The CDR3 length is 14 residues. CDR1 is MNHEY, CDR2 SVGEGT, per germline. With V trimmed by 5 bases and J by 11 bases, 10 bases remained unmatched. The CDR3 sequence is CASSHGQGQSAQHF. In DNA, the CDR3 is TGTGCCAGCAGTCACGGACAGGGGCAGTCGGCCCAGCATTTT.

V and J are TRBV3-1 (or the pseudogene TRBV3-2) and TRBJ1-2; 7 positions match TRBD1. Trimming took 0 bases from V and 1 from J; bases not matched to a gene: 8. The germline gives CDR1 LGHDT, CDR2 YNNKEL (reference sequence). The CDR3 spans 17 residues. The chain's CDR3 is CASSQDLGQEINYGYTF. The CDR3 region has the DNA TGTGCCAGCAGCCAAGATCTCGGACAGGAGATTAACTATGGCTACACCTTC.

The chain is built from TRBV19 and TRBJ1-3, with a weak D call TRBD1 (5 bases). With 3 bases removed from V and 0 bases from J, the gap between germline ends came to 9 bases. The germline V gene encodes CDR1 LNHDA and CDR2 SQIVND (reference sequence). The CDR3 spans 15 residues. Written as DNA, the CDR3 is TGTGCCAGTAGTATCCCAGGGATCTCTGGAAACACCATATATTTT. Translating gives CASSIPGISGNTIYF.

The V and J genes are TRBV2 and TRBJ1-2; TRBD1 matches 7 bases. This CDR3 has 15 residues. After removal of 7 bases from V and 6 bases from J, the junction contained 14 bases not matched to a gene. Germline lookup yields CDR1 SNHLY and CDR2 FYNNEI. CDR3 amino acids: CASKSDAGTAHGYTF. In DNA, the CDR3 is TGTGCCAGCAAATCGGACGCCGGGACAGCACATGGCTACACCTTC. The full variable domain, its missing parts supplied by reference TRBV2 and TRBJ1-2, is EPEVTQTPSHQVTQMGQEVILRCVPISNHLYFYWYRQILGQKVEFLVSFYNNEISEKSEIFDDQFSVERPDGSNFTLKIRSTKLEDSAMYFCASKSDAGTAHGYTFGSGTRLTVV.

Here the CDR3 DNA reads TGTGCCAGCAGCTTAGGCCAGGTCTCCTACGAGCAGTACTTC. Its translation: CASSLGQVSYEQYF. The chain recombines TRBV11-1 with TRBJ2-7; D unclear. Per germline, CDR1 SGHAT and CDR2 FQDESV (reference sequence). The CDR3 has 14 amino acids. V was shortened by 1 base and J by 0 bases, with 7 bases between the two germline ends.

The CDR3 sequence is CASSLRQGATGELFF. For the CDR3, the DNA is TGTGCCAGCAGCTTAAGACAGGGGGCGACCGGGGAGCTGTTTTTT. The V gene is TRBV7-3, the J gene TRBJ2-2, with TRBD1 identical over 10 bases. The CDR3 contains 15 residues. The germline CDR1 and CDR2 sequences are SGHTA and FQGTGA. With 1 base clipped from V and 5 bases from J, the junction kept 1 base outside the gene matches.

V and J are TRBV7-2 and TRBJ2-7, with a weak D call TRBD1 (6 bases). The CDR3 runs 14 residues. V was shortened by 0 bases and J by 3 bases, with 9 bases between the two germline ends. Germline V gene lookup returns CDR1 SGHTA and CDR2 FQGNSA. The CDR3 is CASSLAGGIYEQYF. CDR3 nucleotides: TGTGCCAGCAGCTTAGCAGGGGGAATCTACGAGCAGTACTTC.

The V call is TRBV7-9, the J call TRBJ1-1; D unclear. Per the germline V gene, CDR1 is SEHNR and CDR2 is FQNEAQ (reference sequence). V was clipped by 6 bases and J by 1 base, with 12 bases between them. This CDR3 comprises 14 residues. The DNA of the CDR3 is TGTGCCAGCAGAATAGAGTTAGCGAACACTGAAGCTTTCTTT. Its protein product is CASRIELANTEAFF.

V is TRBV10-3 and J is TRBJ2-5, with TRBD1 matching over 10 bases. CDR1 and CDR2 from the germline V gene are ENHRY and SYGVKD. The CDR3 is made up of 15 amino acids. Trimming at V came to 6 bases and at J to 5 bases, leaving 9 bases not matched to a gene. This CDR3 is CAIRGQGFKEETQYF. Written as DNA, the CDR3 is TGTGCCATCAGGGGACAGGGGTTTAAGGAGGAGACCCAGTACTTC.

CDR3 DNA: TGTGCCAGCAGCTACAGGGCCTCCTACGAGCAGTACTTC. Encoded protein: CASSYRASYEQYF. The J gene is TRBJ2-7, the V gene TRBV5-5; a weak D match, TRBD1 (6 bases). Germline V gives CDR1 SGHKS, CDR2 YYEKEE (reference sequence). The CDR3 length is 13 residues. V was pared by 3 bases and J by 0 bases, with 7 bases between.

This clone has only one observation. DNA for the CDR3: TGCGCCAGCAGCCAAGACAGGATCCTGAACACTGAAGCTTTCTTT. This sequence encodes CASSQDRILNTEAFF. This rearrangement joins TRBV4-3 to TRBJ1-1, with no clear D. CDR3 length: 15 residues. V was pared by 0 bases and J by 0 bases, with 8 bases between. CDR1 and CDR2 (germline): LGHNA, YSLEER.

This clone was observed once. CDR3 nucleotide sequence: TGTGCCAGCAGTCCGGTCGACAGGGGCAATCAGCCCCAGCATTTT. Translating gives CASSPVDRGNQPQHF. The chain couples TRBV6-6 to TRBJ1-5, with 7 bases matching TRBD1. Germline V lookup: CDR1 MNHNY, CDR2 SVGAGI (reference sequence). Trimming took 5 bases from V and 2 from J; bases not matched to a gene: 6. This CDR3 is built from 15 residues.

The V and J genes are TRBV6-5 and TRBJ1-4, with TRBD1 as a possible D gene (5 bases). With 6 bases removed from V and 13 bases from J, the gap between germline ends came to 18 bases. The CDR3 totals 13 residues. Looked up from germline, CDR1 is MNHEY and CDR2 is SVGAGI. CDR3 residues: CASRHRDFLRLFF. CDR3 DNA sequence: TGTGCCAGCAGACACCGGGACTTCCTCCGACTGTTTTTT.

This sequence joins TRBV4-3 and TRBJ2-1; 9 nucleotides align to TRBD1. V dropped 4 bases and J dropped 7; count of bases not matched to a gene: 5. Germline assignment: CDR1 LGHNA and CDR2 YSLEER. This CDR3 spans 14 amino acids. CDR3: CASSPRQGGNEQFF. CDR3 coding DNA: TGCGCCAGCAGCCCTAGACAGGGGGGGAATGAGCAGTTCTTC.

This rearrangement joins TRBV7-9 to TRBJ2-4; 7 nucleotides line up with TRBD2. The V and J ends lost 5 bases and 5 bases, in that order; junction bases with no gene match: 12. CDR3 size: 16 residues. Germline CDR1 SEHNR, CDR2 FQNEAQ (reference sequence). CDR3 protein: CASSLSGLGLENIQYF. The DNA for the CDR3 is TGTGCCAGCAGCCTTAGTGGACTAGGCCTGGAAAACATTCAGTACTTC.

V gene TRBV27 combines with J gene TRBJ1-5; no firm D call. Germline V gives CDR1 MNHEY, CDR2 SMNVEV (reference sequence). The CDR3 runs to 14 residues. The V and J ends lost 4 bases and 2 bases respectively, with 9 bases between them. CDR3 protein: CASSWTGGNQPQHF. The CDR3, as DNA: TGTGCCAGCAGTTGGACCGGGGGCAATCAGCCCCAGCATTTT.

The chain links TRBV5-8 to TRBJ2-2; 7 positions match TRBD1. V shed 2 bases and J 3 bases; nucleotides not matched to a gene: 7. The CDR3 is made up of 16 amino acids. Germline V gives CDR1 SGHTS, CDR2 YDEGEE. The CDR3 sequence: CASSLFRTGYTGELFF. CDR3 bases: TGTGCCAGCAGCTTATTTAGGACAGGATACACCGGGGAGCTGTTTTTT.

The J gene is TRBJ1-2, the V gene TRBV12-3 or TRBV12-4, with D possibly TRBD1 on 5 matching bases. V was trimmed by 4 bases and J by 8 bases, leaving 11 bases between them. The CDR3 loop spans 12 amino acids. CDR3 nucleotide sequence: TGTGCCAGCAGTTGGGGGGGATCCGGCTACACCTTC. Protein: CASSWGGSGYTF.